This TCR beta chain originates from a study of T cells in Graves' hyperthyroidism and ophthalmopathy. The CDR3 regions of TCR beta were amplified from RNA transcripts. The HTBI primer set drove a first-round RT-PCR of the TCR CDR3. MiXCR, run by TCRdb on the multiplex PCR reads, gives a single entry per CDR3 protein. The table shows 600,000 or so distinct CDR3 sequences, with roughly 15% occurring only once. The CDR3 totals 17 residues. V trimming: 0 bases; J trimming: 0 bases; junction bases outside the gene matches: 7. Germline loops: CDR1 SGHRS, CDR2 YFSETQ. In this sample, this clonotype turned up many times.

This sequence was found in a woman aged 45-65 years with Graves' ophthalmopathy. The chain recombines TRBV5-1 with TRBJ2-3; 7 nucleotides agree with TRBD1. The specimen was blood. The DNA of the CDR3 is TGCGCCAGCAGCTTGGAGGGACAGTCGTCTAGCACAGATACGCAGTATTTT. Residues: CASSLEGQSSSTDTQYF.